This TCR beta chain stems from a study of a mutant IDH1 vaccine in newly diagnosed glioma. About the study: Earlier treatment was radiotherapy, temozolomide, or both, with most getting both. Study outcomes and limitations: Patients showed vaccine-induced immune responses at a rate of around 94%.

Measured with immunoSEQ multiplex PCR; TCRdb has only the in-frame clones, and not every one. The table includes about 42,000 clones, roughly 88% detected once. On this clone itself: The antigen remains undetermined.

Per the germline V gene, CDR1 is MNHNS and CDR2 is SASEGT. This CDR3 comprises 15 residues. V lost 0 bases to trimming and J lost 1 base, with 7 bases between them. The time point denotes: week 5, during vaccination. A 20-mer mutant IDH1 peptide at 300 ug was injected subcutaneously with topical imiquimod. The chain recombines TRBV6-1 with TRBJ1-3; D is unresolved. This sequence was found in a man in his forties with glioma. The sequencing here drew on PBMCs, taken from a glioma patient whose treatment included an IDH1 peptide vaccine. DNA of the CDR3: TGTGCCAGCAGTGAAGCGCGTAATTCTGGAAACACCATATATTTT. Amino acids: CASSEARNSGNTIYF.